This TCR beta chain was captured by sequencing in a study of shared clonotypes between healthy human individuals. Comments on this clone: As yet, its antigen is unknown.

Study-level findings and limits: Estimated richness was generally greater in naive than memory subsets.

V was clipped by 1 base and J by 7 bases; unmatched bases: 3. The CDR3 loop spans 13 amino acids. Germline V gives CDR1 LGHNA, CDR2 YSLEER. Deep was the level used in running the assay. Produced via immunoSEQ multiplex PCR; TCRdb's table is partial and in-frame only. The sample lists 2 million to 2.5 million clones; 95% were seen once. The specimen sequenced was naive CD4+ T cells sorted from blood. Documented subset: CD45RA+ positively selected. The V call is TRBV4-3, the J call TRBJ2-7, with 8 bases lining up with TRBD2. This clonotype was obtained from a man between 18 and 35 years old in good health. The CDR3 here is CASSQAAGGEQYF. The CDR3 coding sequence is TGCGCCAGCAGCCAAGCGGCGGGGGGAGAGCAGTACTTC.